This TCR beta chain was identified in a study of blood T cell repertoires in COVID-19. Participants spanned ages about 18 to 100 years and resided in roughly 26 US areas. Cohorts were based on clinical histories the participants reported. Cohort 3 recovered donors had two negative PCRs, clearance, or symptom resolution. TCRdb's table, derived via immunoSEQ multiplex PCR, lists solely in-frame clones and lacks some. The profile covers a few hundred thousand clones, with roughly 90% appearing a single time and less than 2% taken by the ten largest. Germline values: CDR1 LGHNA, CDR2 YSLEER. This CDR3 spans 14 amino acids. Trimming removed 0 bases from V and 5 bases from J; junction bases left unmatched: 3.

V is TRBV4-3 and J is TRBJ1-2, with 7 bases fitting TRBD1. The receptor comes from a woman in her 40s who had recovered from COVID-19. Specimen: PBMCs or T cells enriched from blood (not recorded which). In DNA, the CDR3 is TGCGCCAGCAGCCAAGACAGGGGGGAATATGGCTACACCTTC. This gives the protein CASSQDRGEYGYTF.